A single sample is the source of the 16 T cell receptor beta chains below, sequenced in a study of CD8 T cells in Susac syndrome. Random hexamers were used to reverse transcribe 0.5 to 1 ug of RNA. TCRdb reanalysed the immunoSEQ multiplex PCR reads using MiXCR and keeps one entry per CDR3 protein. The sample comprises 150,000 to 200,000 distinct CDR3 sequences, about 93% of which are singletons, and around 0.1% rests with the top ten. The source material was CD4+ T cells from PBMCs. These receptor sequences come from a human donor in good health.

The chain employs TRBV9 and TRBJ1-1; 12 nucleotides match TRBD1. Germline V gene sequence: CDR1 SGDLS, CDR2 YYNGEE. The CDR3 sequence is 20 residues long. The trim removed 4 bases at V and 1 base at J, leaving 17 bases unmatched. CDR3 amino acids: CASSQGLPGTGGRENTEAFF. The DNA for the CDR3 is TGTGCCAGCAGCCAAGGCCTTCCCGGGACAGGGGGCAGGGAGAACACTGAAGCTTTCTTT.

This chain connects TRBV5-1 to TRBJ2-3; no definite D call. The CDR3 is 11 residues long. Germline lookup yields CDR1 SGHRS and CDR2 YFSETQ. V was trimmed by 6 bases and J by 5 bases, leaving 7 bases between them. CDR3 coding DNA: TGCGCCAGCACGGAGAGAGATACGCAGTATTTT. Translation: CASTERDTQYF.

V usage is TRBV20-1 and J usage is TRBJ1-5; D is undetermined. There are 14 residues in the CDR3. Germline CDR1 DFQATT, CDR2 SNEGSKA (reference sequence). V gave up 0 bases and J gave up 5 bases, with 11 bases separating them. The CDR3 loop is CSARDQNSHQPQHF. The DNA of the CDR3 is TGCAGTGCTAGAGATCAAAACAGCCATCAGCCCCAGCATTTT.

The rearrangement uses TRBV7-3 and TRBJ2-5; D unresolved. Germline V gene sequence: CDR1 SGHTA, CDR2 FQGTGA. This CDR3 has 15 amino acids. Trimming pared 4 bases from V and 4 bases from J, leaving 16 bases between. The CDR3 sequence: CASSSGPRPGETQYF. As DNA, the CDR3 is TGTGCCAGCAGCTCCGGCCCCAGGCCTGGAGAGACCCAGTACTTC.

The chain has TRBV4-2 and TRBJ1-3; D may be TRBD1 (6 bases). From germline, CDR1 is LGHNA and CDR2 YNFKEQ. The CDR3 consists of 16 residues. Trimming stripped 4 bases from V and 6 bases from J, with 19 bases between. CDR3 coding DNA: TGTGCCAGCAGCCCAGTATGGAGGGGGAAGGAAAACACCATATATTTT. Translating it yields CASSPVWRGKENTIYF.

The chain combines TRBV20-1 with TRBJ1-2; D uncertain. This CDR3 has 12 amino acids. The germline V and J ends were trimmed by 6 bases and 4 bases, with 12 bases remaining between them. From germline, CDR1 is DFQATT and CDR2 SNEGSKA (reference sequence). The CDR3 DNA reads TGCAGTGCCAGCTCCAAATCCTATGGCTACACCTTC. This gives the protein CSASSKSYGYTF.

V usage is TRBV20-1 and J usage is TRBJ1-5, with D unresolved. The ends were cut back, 0 bases at V and 3 bases at J, with 6 bases in the middle. The germline gives CDR1 DFQATT, CDR2 SNEGSKA (reference sequence). This CDR3 has 13 amino acids. CDR3 sequence (DNA): TGCAGTGCTAGAGATAGCGTCAATCAGCCCCAGCATTTT. Translating it yields CSARDSVNQPQHF.

This clonotype was seen once. This chain uses TRBV5-1 with TRBJ2-5; D ambiguous. The germline V and J ends were trimmed by 1 base and 3 bases, with 7 bases remaining between them. Germline values: CDR1 SGHRS, CDR2 YFSETQ. CDR3 size: 13 residues. CDR3 in amino acids: CASSLLQEETQYF. CDR3 nucleotides: TGCGCCAGCAGCTTGTTACAAGAAGAGACCCAGTACTTC.

The gene calls are TRBV2 and TRBJ1-4, with a possible D match to TRBD1 (5 bases). This CDR3 has 15 residues. CDR1 and CDR2 (germline): SNHLY, FYNNEI. The germline V and J ends were trimmed by 6 bases and 3 bases, with 14 bases remaining between them. In nucleotides, the CDR3 is TGTGCCAGCAGACTCCAGGGAAGGGCTAATGAAAAACTGTTTTTT. This gives the protein CASRLQGRANEKLFF.

The J gene is TRBJ1-2, the V gene TRBV12-3 or TRBV12-4, with D perhaps TRBD1 (5 bases). This CDR3 region has 13 residues. Trimming cost V 6 bases and J 8 bases, with 16 bases left between them. This chain's CDR3 is CASSLRGLLGYTF. CDR3 nucleotides: TGTGCCAGCAGCCTGAGGGGACTGCTCGGCTACACCTTC.

V usage is TRBV2 and J usage is TRBJ1-6; no clear D gene. This CDR3 comprises 10 residues. V lost 5 bases to trimming and J lost 11 bases, with 4 bases between them. Germline-derived CDR1 and CDR2 are SNHLY and FYNNEI. The CDR3 DNA is TGTGCCAGCAGTTTCCCACCCCTCCACTTT. Protein product: CASSFPPLHF.

The V call is TRBV28, the J call TRBJ2-5, with D perhaps assigned TRBD1 or TRBD2 (5 bases each). Germline CDR1 reads MDHEN; CDR2 reads SYDVKM. The germline V and J ends were trimmed by 8 bases and 5 bases, with 9 bases remaining between them. The CDR3 runs 11 residues. In nucleotides, the CDR3 is TGTGCCAGCGGGACGGGGGAGACCCAGTACTTC. Its protein product is CASGTGETQYF.

The V gene is TRBV11-1, the J gene TRBJ2-1; TRBD1 or TRBD2 may be the D gene (5 bases each). V gave up 7 bases and J gave up 7 bases, with 20 bases separating them. CDR1 is SGHAT, CDR2 FQDESV, per germline (reference sequence). The CDR3 has 15 amino acids. The CDR3, as DNA: TGTGCCAGCAATGTCAGGGACGCCGTTTTAAATGAGCAGTTCTTC. Its translation: CASNVRDAVLNEQFF.

The genes are TRBV5-4 and TRBJ2-1; D gene unclear. This CDR3 comprises 15 residues. Germline V gene lookup returns CDR1 SGHNT and CDR2 YYREEE (reference sequence). V was trimmed by 1 base and J by 6 bases, leaving 14 bases between them. CDR3 DNA sequence: TGTGCCAGCAGCTTGTTCGCCTCCTTCCCCAATGAGCAGTTCTTC. Translation gives CASSLFASFPNEQFF.

The genes are TRBV29-1 and TRBJ2-5, with 7 bases lining up with TRBD1. With V trimmed by 5 bases and J by 5 bases, 5 bases remained unmatched. This CDR3 region has 12 residues. Germline values: CDR1 SQVTM, CDR2 ANQGSEA. DNA for the CDR3: TGCAGCGTTTCGGGCAGGGGGGAGACCCAGTACTTC. It is translated as CSVSGRGETQYF.

The gene calls are TRBV4-3 and TRBJ1-2, with a weak D call TRBD1 (5 bases). The germline V gene encodes CDR1 LGHNA and CDR2 YSLEER. V was cut by 2 bases and J by 3 bases, with 10 bases left in between. The CDR3 consists of 14 residues. The CDR3 sequence is CASSQSGRDYGYTF. The CDR3 region has the DNA TGCGCCAGCAGCCAATCAGGGAGGGACTATGGCTACACCTTC.